This TCR beta chain comes out of a study of cytomegalovirus exposure and HLA in healthy donors. Study-wide findings and caveats: Previously analyzed data showed that most TCR beta V segments were productive at a frequency of about 90% or about 30%. By a later analysis, the bulk of CMV-associated TCR beta chains appeared HLA-restricted.

V lost 2 bases, J lost 11 bases, and 25 bases lay in between. CDR1 and CDR2 (germline): SGDLS, YYNGEE. The CDR3 has 16 residues. Primers: 60 Vbeta forward and 13 Jbeta reverse. Here immunoSEQ multiplex PCR was the method, and the copy in TCRdb shows in-frame clones only, minus some. The repertoire has more than 110,000 clones, less than 85% of them found once; the top ten carry around 6.8%. With regard to this clone: Its specificity is not known.

As for the donors, each was a healthy bone marrow donor. Sequencing was carried out using PBMCs. The receptor's source is a man in his forties or fifties in good health and CMV-seropositive. The chain is built from TRBV9 and TRBJ2-5; a possible D gene is TRBD2 (5 bases). As DNA, the CDR3 is TGTGCCAGCAGCGTCGGTGGGGAGACAACCAAGTGGGAGCAGTACTTC. Protein: CASSVGGETTKWEQYF.